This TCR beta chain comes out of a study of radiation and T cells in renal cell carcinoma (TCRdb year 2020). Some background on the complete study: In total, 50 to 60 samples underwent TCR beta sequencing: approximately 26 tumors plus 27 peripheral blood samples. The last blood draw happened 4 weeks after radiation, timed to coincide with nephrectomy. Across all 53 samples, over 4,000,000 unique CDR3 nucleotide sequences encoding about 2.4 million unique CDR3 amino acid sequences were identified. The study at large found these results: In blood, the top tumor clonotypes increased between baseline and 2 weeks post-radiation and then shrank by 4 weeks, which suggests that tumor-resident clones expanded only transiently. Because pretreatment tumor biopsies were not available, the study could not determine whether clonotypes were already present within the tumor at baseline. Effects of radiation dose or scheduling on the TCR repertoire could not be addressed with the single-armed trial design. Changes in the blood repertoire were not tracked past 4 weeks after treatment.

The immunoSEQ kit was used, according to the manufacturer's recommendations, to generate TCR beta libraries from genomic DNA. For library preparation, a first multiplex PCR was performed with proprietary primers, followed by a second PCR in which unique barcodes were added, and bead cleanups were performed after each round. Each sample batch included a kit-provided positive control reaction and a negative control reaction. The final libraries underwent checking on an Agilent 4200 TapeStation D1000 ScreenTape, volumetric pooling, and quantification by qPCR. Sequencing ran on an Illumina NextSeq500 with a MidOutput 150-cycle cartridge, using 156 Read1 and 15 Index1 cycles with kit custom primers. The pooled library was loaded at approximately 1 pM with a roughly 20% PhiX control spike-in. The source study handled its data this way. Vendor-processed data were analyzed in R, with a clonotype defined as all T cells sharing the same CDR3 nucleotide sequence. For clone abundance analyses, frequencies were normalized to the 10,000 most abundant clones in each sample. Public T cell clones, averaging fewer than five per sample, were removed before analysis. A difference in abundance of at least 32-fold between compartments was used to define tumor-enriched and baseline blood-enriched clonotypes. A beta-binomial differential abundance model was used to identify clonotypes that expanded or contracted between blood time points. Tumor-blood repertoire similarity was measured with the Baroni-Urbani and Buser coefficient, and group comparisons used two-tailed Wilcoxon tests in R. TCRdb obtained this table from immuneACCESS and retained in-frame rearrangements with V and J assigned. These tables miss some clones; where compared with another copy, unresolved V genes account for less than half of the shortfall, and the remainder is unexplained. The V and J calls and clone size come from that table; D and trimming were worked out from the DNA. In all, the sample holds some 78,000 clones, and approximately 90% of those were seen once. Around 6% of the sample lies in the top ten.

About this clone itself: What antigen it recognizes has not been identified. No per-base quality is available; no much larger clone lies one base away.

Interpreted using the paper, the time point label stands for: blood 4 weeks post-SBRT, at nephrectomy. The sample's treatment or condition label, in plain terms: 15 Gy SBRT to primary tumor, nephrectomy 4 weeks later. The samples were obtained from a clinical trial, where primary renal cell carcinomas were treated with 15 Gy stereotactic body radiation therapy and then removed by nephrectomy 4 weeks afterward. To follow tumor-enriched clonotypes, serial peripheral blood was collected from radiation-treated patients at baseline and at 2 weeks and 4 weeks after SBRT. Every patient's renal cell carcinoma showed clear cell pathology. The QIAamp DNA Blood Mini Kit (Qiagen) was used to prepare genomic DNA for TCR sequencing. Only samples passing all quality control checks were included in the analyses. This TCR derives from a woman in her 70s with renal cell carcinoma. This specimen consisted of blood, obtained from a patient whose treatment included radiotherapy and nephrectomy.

The nucleotide sequence is TGTGCCTGGAGTCCCCCCCAGCCCGGGGATCAGCCCCAGCATTTT. Its protein is CAWSPPQPGDQPQHF. The sequence links TRBV30 to TRBJ1-5; the D gene cannot be resolved reliably. Trimming removed 2 bases from V and 5 bases from J, leaving 16 bases between the germline ends. The CDR3 contains 15 residues, cysteine and phenylalanine counted. The CDR3 DNA has 45 bases and is translated from base 1. The germline V gene encodes CDR1 GTSNPN and CDR2 SVGIG (reference sequence).